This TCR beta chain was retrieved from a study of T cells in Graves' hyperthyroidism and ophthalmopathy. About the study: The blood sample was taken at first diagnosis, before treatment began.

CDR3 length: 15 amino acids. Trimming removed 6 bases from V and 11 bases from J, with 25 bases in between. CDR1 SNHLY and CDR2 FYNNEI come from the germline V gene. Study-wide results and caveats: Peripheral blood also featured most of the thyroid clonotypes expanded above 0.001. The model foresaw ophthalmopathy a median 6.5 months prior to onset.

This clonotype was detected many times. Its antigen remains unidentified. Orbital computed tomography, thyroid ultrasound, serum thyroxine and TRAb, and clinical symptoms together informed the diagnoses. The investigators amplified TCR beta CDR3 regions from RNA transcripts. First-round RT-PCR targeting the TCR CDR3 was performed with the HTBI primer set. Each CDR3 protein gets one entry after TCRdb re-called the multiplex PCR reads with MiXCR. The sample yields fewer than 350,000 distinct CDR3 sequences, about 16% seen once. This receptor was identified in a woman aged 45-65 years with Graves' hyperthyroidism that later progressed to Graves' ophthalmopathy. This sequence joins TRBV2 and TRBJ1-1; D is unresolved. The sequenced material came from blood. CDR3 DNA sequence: TGTGCCAGCAGGAACCCCCAATCACCCAGTGGTATGGCTTTCTTT. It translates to CASRNPQSPSGMAFF.